Described below is a single T cell receptor beta chain sequence and its context. No antigen is known for it. No qualities accompany the bases; no much larger clone lies one base away. The V and J ends are trimmed by 5 bases and 7 bases, leaving 14 bases between them. Taken from cysteine to phenylalanine, the CDR3 has 13 residues. Just the 39-base CDR3 DNA is kept, in frame starting at base 1. The germline V gene gives CDR1 as SGHVS and CDR2 as FNYEAQ. The sample is drawn from a study of T-cell memory formation after mild COVID-19 (dated by TCRdb to about 2021). In the study overall: TCR sequence clusters from the two donors were found to be largely donor specific. In a couple of donors, T-cell clones that expanded and contracted after mild COVID-19 were tracked by sequencing TCRalpha and TCRbeta repertoires over time. Two young, previously healthy adult volunteers made up the cohort, one male and one female.

Paper-wide results and their limitations: Whether the second-wave clones peaking on day 37 were SARS-CoV-2 specific was not confirmed. The study covered only a couple of mild cases, and larger cohorts including severe cases with pre-infection samples were considered necessary. The detection of some responding clones in pre-infection memory suggests that pre-existing cross-reactive memory T cells joined the SARS-CoV-2 response. From day 15 to 85, contracting clones showed balanced CD4/CD8 phenotypes, whereas a second wave of clones that expanded from day 15 to 37 leaned towards CD4+. Contracting CD4+ clones turned up mainly in the CM and EM memory subsets, whereas EMRA was where CD8+ clones were enriched.

Sequenced on an Illumina NovaSeq 6000. cDNA libraries for TCRalpha and TCRbeta were prepared by 5'RACE using constant-segment primers, with sample barcodes and unique molecular identifiers added. RNA was extracted from every sample with Trizol reagent. Libraries were amplified in two PCR steps, with a second sample barcode and Illumina TruSeq adapters added in the second step. Sequencing of libraries was performed on an Illumina NovaSeq with 2 x 150 bp paired-end reads. The original methods were these. With migec v1.2.7, reads were demultiplexed and then collapsed into UMI-guided consensus sequences. Using mixcr v2.1.11, UMI consensuses were aligned to TRA and TRB V and J templates and then assembled into clonotypes. A clonotype was counted as expanded or contracted only if both edgeR and NoisET called the change significant, with noise models trained on biological replicates. edgeR calls used a false discovery rate-adjusted p below 0.01 and a log2 fold-change threshold of 1. As an exploratory analysis of dynamics, max-normalized trajectories of the 1000 most abundant clonotypes were examined with PCA combined with hierarchical clustering. Separately sequenced CD4+ and CD8+ repertoires were used to assign the CD4 or CD8 phenotype of responding clones. In-frame beta chains were kept once TCRdb had trimmed the public reads at Q25 with fastp and called clones with MiXCR. All rows with the same CDR3 protein become a single entry with the most common DNA and genes. The authors' filters were not applied to this entry. The sample table shows fewer than 600,000 distinct CDR3 sequences, and roughly 21% are seen once. Approximately 8% of the sample is taken by the ten largest.

Ficoll-Paque density gradient centrifugation was the method used to isolate PBMCs. The sequence was obtained from an adult woman who had mild COVID-19 (a few samples of this study predate the infection). The sample titles of this study are shuffled in the database, so cell type and time point are left out; the donor was told from shared clones. The receptor chain draws on TRBV7-6 and TRBJ1-2; TRBD1 might be the D gene, on 5 matching bases. Material: PBMCs or a T cell subset sorted from them (not recorded which). At the DNA level, the sequence is TGTGCCAGCAGCCAGCACGGGGCGGTTGGCTACACCTTC. Its protein is CASSQHGAVGYTF. Beyond the CDR3, the reference TRBV7-6 and TRBJ1-2 genes provide the residues; the full variable domain reads: GAGVSQSPRYKVTKRGQDVALRCDPISGHVSLYWYRQALGQGPEFLTYFNYEAQQDKSGLPNDRFSAERPEGSISTLTIQRTEQRDSAMYRCASSQHGAVGYTFGSGTRLTVV.